Below are 22 T cell receptor beta chains sequenced from a single sample in a study of blood T cell repertoires in COVID-19. Clones were sequenced by immunoSEQ multiplex PCR, and TCRdb holds only the in-frame ones, with some missing. The top ten clones hold approximately 2.8% of a sample with some 42,000 clones, 90% of them seen once. Sequenced material: peripheral blood. These receptors were taken from a man aged 45-60 years with active COVID-19.

In its sample, this clone was seen a few times. This CDR3 reads CASSTPLGAAEPQHF. CDR3 bases: TGTGCCAGCAGTACACCCTTGGGGGCAGCGGAGCCCCAGCATTTT. This chain uses TRBV28 with TRBJ1-5, with D possibly matching TRBD1 (6 bases). Germline loops: CDR1 MDHEN, CDR2 SYDVKM. This CDR3 contains 15 residues. V dropped 5 bases and J dropped 8 bases, with 19 bases sitting between them.

The rearrangement links TRBV5-1 to TRBJ2-7; TRBD1 agrees at 7 bases. Germline loops: CDR1 SGHRS, CDR2 YFSETQ. V shed 0 bases, J shed 0 bases, and the junction held 3 bases outside the gene matches. The CDR3 sequence is 15 residues long. The CDR3 coding sequence is TGCGCCAGCAGCTTGGGAGGGGGCAACTCCTACGAGCAGTACTTC. Translated: CASSLGGGNSYEQYF.

The rearrangement uses TRBV5-1 and TRBJ1-4; D is unresolved. CDR1 is SGHRS and CDR2 is YFSETQ in the germline V gene. Trimming took off 3 bases at V and 8 bases at J, with 14 bases between the two ends. This CDR3 region has 14 residues. The CDR3 reads CASSSGGSGEKLFF. In DNA form, the CDR3 reads TGCGCCAGCAGCTCGGGAGGGAGTGGAGAAAAACTGTTTTTT.

The chain combines TRBV4-3 with TRBJ2-1; no clear D gene. The CDR3 has 13 amino acids. V was cut by 0 bases and J by 8 bases, with 8 bases left in between. Germline loops: CDR1 LGHNA, CDR2 YSLEER. For the CDR3, the DNA is TGCGCCAGCAGCCAAGAGGTCAGGCATGAGCAGTTCTTC. Its protein product is CASSQEVRHEQFF.

The chain employs TRBV28 and TRBJ2-5; TRBD2 matches at 8 bases. With V trimmed by 6 bases and J by 1 base, 10 bases remained unmatched. Per germline, CDR1 MDHEN and CDR2 SYDVKM. This CDR3 spans 16 amino acids. CDR3 sequence: CASSGAGGGFQETQYF. As DNA, the CDR3 is TGTGCCAGCAGCGGCGCGGGCGGGGGGTTCCAAGAGACCCAGTACTTC.

This clone was detected only a few times. The chain recombines TRBV25-1 with TRBJ1-2, with 7 bases aligning to TRBD1. Trimming cost V 0 bases and J 4 bases; bases outside gene matches: 2. The CDR3 runs 14 residues. The V gene's germline CDR1 is MGHDK and CDR2 SYGVNS. The CDR3 here is CASSEYDRAYGYTF. As DNA, the CDR3 is TGTGCCAGCAGTGAATACGACAGGGCCTATGGCTACACCTTC.

The J gene is TRBJ2-5, the V gene TRBV7-2; 8 bases line up with TRBD2. CDR1 SGHTA and CDR2 FQGNSA come from the germline V gene. Trimming removed 2 bases from V and 5 bases from J; junction bases left unmatched: 4. This CDR3 region has 14 residues. CDR3 DNA: TGTGCCAGCAGCTTATTGACTAGCGCGGAGACCCAGTACTTC. Residues: CASSLLTSAETQYF.

The chain carries TRBV9 and TRBJ2-3; a possible D gene is TRBD1 (6 bases). CDR1 SGDLS and CDR2 YYNGEE come from the germline V gene. V lost 0 bases to trimming and J lost 2 bases, with 16 bases between them. The CDR3 extends over 17 amino acids. CDR3 nucleotides: TGTGCCAGCAGCGTAGGCCCAGGGACATACCACACAGATACGCAGTATTTT. It specifies CASSVGPGTYHTDTQYF. The whole variable domain, filled in from reference TRBV9 and TRBJ2-3, reads DSGVTQTPKHLITATGQRVTLRCSPRSGDLSVYWYQQSLDQGLQFLIQYYNGEERAKGNILERFSAQQFPDLHSELNLSSLELGDSALYFCASSVGPGTYHTDTQYFGPGTRLTVL.

The CDR3 bases are TGTGCCAGCAGACAACTAGCGGGGGGGCCTGAGCAGTTCTTC. Its translation is CASRQLAGGPEQFF. J is TRBJ2-1 and V is TRBV6-6; 13 positions match TRBD2. J was trimmed by 9 bases and V by 6 bases; bases with no gene match: 5. The CDR3 sequence is 14 residues long. CDR1 MNHNY and CDR2 SVGAGI come from the germline V gene (reference sequence).

The chain employs TRBV7-9 and TRBJ2-5; D perhaps matches TRBD1 (6 bases). V lost 4 bases, J lost 5 bases, and 14 bases lay in between. CDR1 SEHNR and CDR2 FQNEAQ come from the germline V gene (reference sequence). CDR3 length equals 14 residues. The CDR3 here is CASSSLQGTETQYF. DNA of the CDR3: TGTGCCAGCAGCTCGCTACAGGGTACGGAGACCCAGTACTTC.

The rearrangement uses TRBV19 and TRBJ2-1; weak D call: TRBD2 (5 bases). The CDR3 is 16 amino acids. Looked up from germline, CDR1 is LNHDA and CDR2 is SQIVND (reference sequence). The V and J ends lost 6 bases and 6 bases respectively, with 21 bases between them. As DNA, the CDR3 is TGTGCCAGTAGCCGAGGAGGAGAAATTTACGGCAATGAGCAGTTCTTC. The encoded protein is CASSRGGEIYGNEQFF.

This clone was seen a single time. One junction end does not reproduce the germline sequence, and a read error may be involved. V gene TRBV10-3 combines with J gene TRBJ2-7; 10 nucleotides line up with TRBD1. Germline loops: CDR1 ENHRY, CDR2 SYGVKD. The CDR3 has 13 residues. In nucleotides, the CDR3 is TGTGCCAGCGGGACAGGGGAAATCCTCATGCGGGACTTC. It encodes CASGTGEILMRDF.

V gene TRBV28 combines with J gene TRBJ2-5; possible D gene TRBD2, 6 bases. With 3 bases removed from V and 0 bases from J, the gap between germline ends came to 23 bases. CDR3 length equals 19 residues. Looked up from germline, CDR1 is MDHEN and CDR2 is SYDVKM. This CDR3 is CASSFGGISRGFNQETQYF. In DNA form, the CDR3 reads TGTGCCAGCAGTTTTGGGGGGATCTCCCGGGGGTTCAACCAAGAGACCCAGTACTTC.

The rearrangement joins TRBV4-2 to TRBJ2-3, with 7 bases matching TRBD1. The CDR3 runs 14 residues. V dropped 3 bases and J dropped 0; count of bases not matched to a gene: 0. Per germline, CDR1 LGHNA and CDR2 YNFKEQ. CDR3 in DNA: TGTGCCAGCAGCCAGACAGGGAGCACAGATACGCAGTATTTT. Its protein product is CASSQTGSTDTQYF.

Note on this clone: One junction end does not reproduce the germline sequence, and a read error may be involved. The chain employs TRBV28 and TRBJ1-5; 8 bases are a match to TRBD1. CDR1 MDHEN and CDR2 SYDVKM come from the germline V gene. The CDR3 is 12 residues long. The CDR3 sequence is CLAGGSRQPQHF. CDR3 bases: TGCTTAGCAGGGGGCAGTAGACAGCCCCAGCATTTT.

This clone occurred once. The CDR3 loop is CAISDQGGSGEKLFF. Here the CDR3 DNA reads TGTGCCATCAGTGATCAGGGCGGGAGCGGAGAAAAACTGTTTTTT. The V and J genes are TRBV10-3 and TRBJ1-4, with a possible D match to TRBD1 (5 bases). V was cut by 3 bases and J by 8 bases, with 16 bases left in between. The germline CDR1 and CDR2 sequences are ENHRY and SYGVKD. The CDR3 loop spans 15 amino acids.

The rearrangement joins TRBV3-1 (or the pseudogene TRBV3-2) to TRBJ1-2, with TRBD1 as a possible D gene (6 bases). The CDR3 is made up of 14 amino acids. V was trimmed by 4 bases and J by 4 bases, leaving 13 bases between them. CDR1 is LGHDT and CDR2 is YNNKEL in the germline V gene (reference sequence). CDR3 nucleotide sequence: TGTGCCAGCAGCCTCCAAAAAGGGGGCTATGGCTACACCTTC. The encoded protein is CASSLQKGGYGYTF.

The chain recombines TRBV12-3 or TRBV12-4 with TRBJ2-5; D possibly corresponds to TRBD2 (5 bases). CDR3 length: 13 residues. Trimming cost V 3 bases and J 2 bases, with 7 bases left between them. The CDR3 spells CASSFPGQETQYF. The CDR3 coding sequence is TGTGCCAGCAGTTTCCCGGGACAAGAGACCCAGTACTTC.

The chain joins TRBV4-2 to TRBJ1-1; no firm D call. The CDR3 consists of 13 residues. Trimming took 0 bases from V and 1 from J, leaving 3 bases between them. The germline CDR1 and CDR2 sequences are LGHNA and YNFKEQ. CDR3 region: CASSQDRNTEAFF. The DNA of the CDR3 is TGTGCCAGCAGCCAAGATCGGAACACTGAAGCTTTCTTT.

The V and J genes are TRBV7-8 and TRBJ2-7, with D maybe TRBD2 (6 bases). CDR3 length: 14 amino acids. The germline V gene encodes CDR1 SGHVS and CDR2 FQNEAQ. The germline V and J ends were trimmed by 5 bases and 5 bases, with 16 bases remaining between them. CDR3 residues: CASSRVRGRNEQYF. The CDR3 DNA is TGTGCCAGCAGCCGAGTGCGGGGTAGAAACGAGCAGTACTTC.

This clone was counted only a few times. V is TRBV2 and J is TRBJ1-4; TRBD1 matches 8 bases. V lost 6 bases to trimming and J lost 3 bases; unmatched junction nucleotides: 12. The CDR3 is 17 amino acids. Looked up from germline, CDR1 is SNHLY and CDR2 is FYNNEI. The CDR3 reads CASRPGTGGGSNEKLFF. The CDR3 coding sequence is TGTGCCAGCAGGCCCGGGACAGGCGGGGGATCTAATGAAAAACTGTTTTTT.

The chain is built from TRBV7-2 and TRBJ1-2; a weak D match, TRBD1 (6 bases). The CDR3 length is 15 residues. Trimming shortened V by 5 bases and J by 4 bases, and 17 bases separated the two germline ends. CDR1 SGHTA and CDR2 FQGNSA come from the germline V gene. In DNA form, the CDR3 reads TGTGCCAGCAGCGCAAACCGGGACAAACGCTATGGCTACACCTTC. Amino acids: CASSANRDKRYGYTF.